Detailed here is one T cell receptor (beta chain). The sample is drawn from a study of cytomegalovirus exposure and HLA in healthy donors. The PCR had 60 Vbeta and 13 Jbeta primers. The assay was immunoSEQ multiplex PCR, and TCRdb's table has in-frame clones only and misses some. The sample records 150,000 to 200,000 clones, around three quarters being singletons. V was pared by 4 bases and J by 6 bases, with 13 bases between. Germline V gene lookup returns CDR1 SQVTM and CDR2 ANQGSEA. This CDR3 spans 12 amino acids. The specimen was PBMCs. The chain recombines TRBV29-1 with TRBJ2-7; TRBD1 might be the D (6 bases). This clonotype originated in a man in his forties in good health and CMV-seronegative. CDR3 nucleotides: TGCAGCGTTGCGCAGGGGATCCGCGAGCAGTACTTC. Its protein is CSVAQGIREQYF.